The clone carrying this T cell receptor (beta chain) was observed at least ten times. The data are from a study of early T cells in non-severe SARS-CoV-2 infection. J was trimmed by 8 bases and V by 8 bases; bases with no gene match: 4. The length of the CDR3 is 13 residues. Unique molecular identifiers were added to individual cDNA molecules. A single record per CDR3 protein comes from TCRdb applying MiXCR to the 5' RACE reads. Of over 55,000 distinct CDR3 sequences in the sample, 10% to 15% were seen once. The sequencing input was whole blood. J is TRBJ2-4 and V is TRBV12-3 or TRBV12-4; TRBD2 matches 12 bases. This TCR was recovered from an adult who was a healthcare worker with PCR-confirmed SARS-CoV-2 infection or an uninfected control (not recorded which). CDR3 DNA: TGTGCCAGCCTCCCTAGCGGGGGGGACATTCAGTACTTC. Encoded protein: CASLPSGGDIQYF.